This T cell receptor beta chain was recovered during a study of blood T cells in healthy people across ages. Study background: Per two T cells, template switching captured roughly one barcoded beta molecule. Broader study findings: Across samples, TCR beta diversity tracked strongly with naive T cell percentage. Diversity estimates from one million T cells were considered underestimates.

Between the trimmed V and J ends, which lost 7 bases and 7 bases, there was a span of 19 bases. This CDR3 has 14 residues. CDR1 MNHEY and CDR2 SVGEGT come from the germline V gene. Sample-barcoded 5' priming and a J-beta primer mix drove a second PCR of about 6 to 12 cycles. One entry per CDR3 protein, called by TCRdb with MiXCR from the 5' RACE reads. Among under 1 million distinct CDR3 sequences listed, under 45% were seen once. The authors isolated at least 7 million PBMCs per sample. This clonotype was found a few times. Antigen specificity is unknown. V usage is TRBV6-2 or TRBV6-3 and J usage is TRBJ1-2, with a tentative D call TRBD1 (5 bases). The clonotype originates from a man in his 60s in good health. Material for sequencing was blood. The CDR3 is CASTHLKGRSGYTF. CDR3 coding DNA: TGTGCCAGCACCCATCTTAAGGGGCGGAGTGGCTACACCTTC.